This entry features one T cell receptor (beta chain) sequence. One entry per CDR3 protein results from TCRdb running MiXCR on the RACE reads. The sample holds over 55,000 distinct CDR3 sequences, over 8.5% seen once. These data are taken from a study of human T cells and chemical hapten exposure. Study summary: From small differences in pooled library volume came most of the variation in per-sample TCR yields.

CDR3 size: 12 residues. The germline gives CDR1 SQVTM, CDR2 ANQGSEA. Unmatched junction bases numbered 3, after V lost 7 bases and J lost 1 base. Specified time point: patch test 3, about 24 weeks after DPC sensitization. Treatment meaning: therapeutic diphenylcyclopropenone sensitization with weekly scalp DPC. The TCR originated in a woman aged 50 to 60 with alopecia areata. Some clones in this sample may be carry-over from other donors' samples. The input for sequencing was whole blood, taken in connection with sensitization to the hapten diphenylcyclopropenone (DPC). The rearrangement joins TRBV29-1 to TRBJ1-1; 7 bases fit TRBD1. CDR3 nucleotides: TGCAGCGCTTGGGACAGGAACACTGAAGCTTTCTTT. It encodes CSAWDRNTEAFF.